The present T cell receptor (beta chain) was sequenced within a study of OX40 agonist ivuxolimab in advanced cancers. This CDR3 is built from 14 residues. Germline-derived CDR1 and CDR2 are MNHEY and SMNVEV (reference sequence). V shed 1 base and J shed 16 bases, with 20 bases lying between them. Profiled with immunoSEQ multiplex PCR; TCRdb holds only in-frame clones, not every one. The repertoire consists of 90,000 to 100,000 clones, with about four fifths occurring once and the leading ten covering more than 1.1%. The clonotype was recovered from an adult with an advanced solid tumor such as melanoma, head and neck, liver or kidney cancer. The chain couples TRBV27 to TRBJ2-1; D may match TRBD1 or TRBD2 (5 bases each). Material: CD4+ or CD8+ T cells sorted from blood, obtained in a trial of the OX40 agonist ivuxolimab. The CDR3 spells CASSLYGPNSGPFF. Written as DNA, the CDR3 is TGTGCCAGCAGTTTATATGGCCCGAATTCGGGACCCTTCTTC.